The 17 T cell receptor beta chains reported below all come from one sample, sequenced in a study of OX40 agonist ivuxolimab in advanced cancers. The table came from immunoSEQ multiplex PCR; TCRdb's copy has only in-frame clones and leaves some out. Of roughly 70,000 clones in the sample, roughly 88% are singletons; the top ten hold under 0.7%. This specimen was CD4+ or CD8+ T cells sorted from blood, taken in a trial of the OX40 agonist ivuxolimab. Every receptor here comes from an adult with an advanced solid tumor such as melanoma, head and neck, liver or kidney cancer.

V gene TRBV2 combines with J gene TRBJ1-1; D might be TRBD1 (6 bases). The germline V gene has CDR1 SNHLY and CDR2 FYNNEI. Trimming removed 4 bases from V and 1 base from J, with 13 bases in between. The CDR3 totals 15 residues. Here the CDR3 DNA reads TGTGCCAGCAGTGCGGCGGGGGCAGGGAACACTGAAGCTTTCTTT. Protein: CASSAAGAGNTEAFF.

This chain connects TRBV10-3 to TRBJ2-5, with TRBD2 matching over 8 bases. This CDR3 spans 15 amino acids. Germline lookup yields CDR1 ENHRY and CDR2 SYGVKD. J gave up 1 base and V 10 bases, and 11 bases lay outside the gene matches. CDR3 sequence: CATQASGGIQETQYF. The CDR3 DNA follows: TGTGCCACCCAGGCCAGCGGGGGTATCCAAGAGACCCAGTACTTC.

This chain uses TRBV27 with TRBJ2-1; TRBD2 matches 8 bases. CDR3 size: 16 residues. From germline, CDR1 is MNHEY and CDR2 SMNVEV (reference sequence). Trimming cost V 10 bases and J 6 bases; bases outside gene matches: 17. The CDR3 sequence is CATSWGGGQVSNEQFF. For the CDR3, the DNA is TGTGCCACCTCTTGGGGCGGGGGGCAGGTTAGCAATGAGCAGTTCTTC.

This chain joins TRBV2 and TRBJ1-1, with a possible D match to TRBD1 (6 bases). Between the trimmed V and J ends, which lost 4 bases and 5 bases, there was a span of 11 bases. This CDR3 is 13 amino acids long. Germline-derived CDR1 and CDR2 are SNHLY and FYNNEI. The CDR3 nucleotides are TGTGCCAGCAGTGCCGACAGGTTGACTGAAGCTTTCTTT. Translating gives CASSADRLTEAFF. The full variable domain, in which reference TRBV2 and TRBJ1-1 provide the parts outside the CDR3, is EPEVTQTPSHQVTQMGQEVILRCVPISNHLYFYWYRQILGQKVEFLVSFYNNEISEKSEIFDDQFSVERPDGSNFTLKIRSTKLEDSAMYFCASSADRLTEAFFGQGTRLTVV.

The rearrangement uses TRBV11-2 and TRBJ2-1; perhaps TRBD1 as D (6 bases). This CDR3 spans 14 amino acids. The germline CDR1 and CDR2 sequences are SGHAT and FQNNGV. The germline V and J ends were trimmed by 3 bases and 8 bases, with 14 bases remaining between them. This chain's CDR3 is CASSFRWGRDEQFF. The CDR3 DNA reads as TGTGCCAGCAGCTTTCGATGGGGGCGGGATGAGCAGTTCTTC.

The chain employs TRBV5-6 and TRBJ2-7; no reliable D call. Per the germline V gene, CDR1 is SGHDT and CDR2 is YYEEEE. The CDR3 is 14 residues long. The germline V and J ends were trimmed by 2 bases and 2 bases, with 11 bases remaining between them. The CDR3 DNA reads as TGTGCCAGCAGCTTCCGCAGTCCCACCTACGAGCAGTACTTC. Translated: CASSFRSPTYEQYF.

This chain joins TRBV15 and TRBJ1-2; D might be TRBD1 (6 bases). V lost 3 bases and J lost 4, with 15 bases in between. This CDR3 comprises 15 residues. Germline V gene data show CDR1 as LNHNV and CDR2 as YYDKDF (reference sequence). Written as DNA, the CDR3 is TGTGCCACCAGCAGGGAACAGGGCGGGAGCTATGGCTACACCTTC. This encodes CATSREQGGSYGYTF.

The V and J genes are TRBV27 and TRBJ2-7; D remains ambiguous. V was clipped by 3 bases and J by 1 base, with 10 bases between them. Germline V lookup: CDR1 MNHEY, CDR2 SMNVEV (reference sequence). The CDR3 covers 14 residues. The CDR3 loop reads CASSFSLYSYEQYF. The CDR3 region has the DNA TGTGCCAGCAGTTTTTCTCTATATTCCTACGAGCAGTACTTC.

The gene calls are TRBV7-2 and TRBJ2-1; D is possibly TRBD2 (6 bases). Per the germline V gene, CDR1 is SGHTA and CDR2 is FQGNSA. CDR3 length: 14 amino acids. The V end was cut by 0 bases, the J end by 6 bases, with 9 bases between. In nucleotides, the CDR3 is TGTGCCAGCAGCTTAGCTAGCGGCGGCAATGAGCAGTTCTTC. Its protein product is CASSLASGGNEQFF. Filled out from reference TRBV7-2 and TRBJ2-1, the complete variable domain reads GAGVSQSPSNKVTEKGKDVELRCDPISGHTALYWYRQSLGQGLEFLIYFQGNSAPDKSGLPSDRFSAERTGGSVSTLTIQRTQQEDSAVYLCASSLASGGNEQFFGPGTRLTVL.

The chain uses TRBV2 and TRBJ2-6; D remains unclear. The CDR3 totals 14 residues. Trimming left V 11 bases short and J 0 bases short, with 11 bases between. CDR1 is SNHLY, CDR2 FYNNEI, per germline. CDR3 DNA sequence: TGTGCCTGCAACCCGATCTCTGGGGCCAACGTCCTGACTTTC. Translated, it gives CACNPISGANVLTF.

The V gene is TRBV6-1, the J gene TRBJ2-3; possibly TRBD2 for D (5 bases). Germline V gene data show CDR1 as MNHNS and CDR2 as SASEGT. Trimming stripped 3 bases from V and 5 bases from J, with 12 bases between. This CDR3 region has 14 residues. The CDR3 reads CASSDHRGQDTQYF. CDR3 in DNA: TGTGCCAGCAGTGACCATCGAGGGCAAGATACGCAGTATTTT.

The V call is TRBV5-4, the J call TRBJ1-2; D may be TRBD1 (6 bases). The V end was cut by 3 bases, the J end by 4 bases, with 13 bases between. Germline CDR1 and CDR2: SGHNT and YYREEE (reference sequence). CDR3 length equals 14 residues. In nucleotides, the CDR3 is TGTGCCAGCAGCTCCGGGGGGGACATCTATGGCTACACCTTC. Translating gives CASSSGGDIYGYTF.

This chain uses TRBV7-2 with TRBJ1-2, with 7 nucleotides matching TRBD1. The CDR3 runs 16 residues. Unmatched junction bases numbered 11, after V lost 4 bases and J lost 3 bases. Germline lookup yields CDR1 SGHTA and CDR2 FQGNSA. For the CDR3, the DNA is TGTGCCAGCAGCTCCCGACAGGGCCCCACGGACTATGGCTACACCTTC. This translates into CASSSRQGPTDYGYTF. The full variable domain, in which reference TRBV7-2 and TRBJ1-2 provide the parts outside the CDR3, is GAGVSQSPSNKVTEKGKDVELRCDPISGHTALYWYRQSLGQGLEFLIYFQGNSAPDKSGLPSDRFSAERTGGSVSTLTIQRTQQEDSAVYLCASSSRQGPTDYGYTFGSGTRLTVV.

V usage is TRBV19 and J usage is TRBJ2-1; TRBD1 aligns across 9 bases. The CDR3 loop spans 14 amino acids. In germline, CDR1 is LNHDA, CDR2 SQIVND (reference sequence). V dropped 6 bases and J dropped 9; count of bases not matched to a gene: 9. The DNA of the CDR3 is TGTGCCAGTAGCCTACAGGGGGCGCCGAGTGAGCAGTTCTTC. This codes for CASSLQGAPSEQFF.

The V call is TRBV27, the J call TRBJ1-6, with 7 bases lining up with TRBD1. The length of the CDR3 is 17 residues. Germline lookup yields CDR1 MNHEY and CDR2 SMNVEV (reference sequence). V lost 7 bases to trimming and J lost 0 bases; unmatched junction nucleotides: 9. The chain's CDR3 is CASMRGQPSSYNSPLHF. CDR3 sequence (DNA): TGTGCCAGCATGAGGGGGCAGCCAAGCTCCTATAATTCACCCCTCCACTTT.

The chain couples TRBV7-9 to TRBJ2-3; D might be TRBD2 (6 bases). The CDR3 extends over 18 amino acids. CDR1 SEHNR and CDR2 FQNEAQ come from the germline V gene (reference sequence). Trimming shortened V by 6 bases and J by 1 base, and 23 bases separated the two germline ends. The CDR3 bases are TGTGCCAGCAGATTTACTAGCTTCCTCAAGACTGGCACAGATACGCAGTATTTT. Amino acids: CASRFTSFLKTGTDTQYF.

The chain joins TRBV10-2 to TRBJ2-7; 10 positions agree with TRBD1. Trimming at V came to 5 bases and at J to 1 base, leaving 5 bases not matched to a gene. Germline lookup yields CDR1 WSHSY and CDR2 SAAADI. This CDR3 has 15 residues. CDR3 nucleotide sequence: TGCGCCAGCAGTCTCGGACAGGGGGGGTCCTACGAGCAGTACTTC. This gives the protein CASSLGQGGSYEQYF.